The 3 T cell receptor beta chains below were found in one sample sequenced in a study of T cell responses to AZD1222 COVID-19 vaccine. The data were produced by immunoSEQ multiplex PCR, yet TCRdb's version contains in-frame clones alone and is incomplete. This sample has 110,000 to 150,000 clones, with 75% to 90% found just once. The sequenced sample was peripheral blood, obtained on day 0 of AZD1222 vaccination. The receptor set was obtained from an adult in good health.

The CDR3 is CSASGGDSPLHF. The CDR3 coding sequence is TGCAGTGCTAGTGGGGGTGATTCACCCCTCCACTTT. The chain employs TRBV20-1 and TRBJ1-6; D possibly corresponds to TRBD1 (5 bases). The CDR3 sequence is 12 residues long. The germline V and J ends were trimmed by 3 bases and 8 bases, with 8 bases remaining between them. The V gene's germline CDR1 is DFQATT and CDR2 SNEGSKA (reference sequence).

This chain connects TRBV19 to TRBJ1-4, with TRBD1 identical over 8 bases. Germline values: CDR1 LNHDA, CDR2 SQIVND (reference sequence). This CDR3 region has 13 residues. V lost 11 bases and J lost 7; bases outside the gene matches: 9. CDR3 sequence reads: CAATGGEGEKLFF. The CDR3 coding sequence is TGTGCCGCAACAGGGGGTGAAGGTGAAAAACTGTTTTTT.

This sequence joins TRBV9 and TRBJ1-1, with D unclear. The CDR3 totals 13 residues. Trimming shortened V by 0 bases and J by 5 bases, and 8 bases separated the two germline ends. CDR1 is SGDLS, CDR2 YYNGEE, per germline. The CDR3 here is CASSVDGETEAFF. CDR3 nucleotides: TGTGCCAGCAGCGTAGACGGTGAGACTGAAGCTTTCTTT.